Listed below are T cell receptor beta chains from one sample, sequenced in a study of cytomegalovirus exposure and HLA in healthy donors. Sequenced by immunoSEQ multiplex PCR; TCRdb stores in-frame clones only, minus some. The table records around 230,000 clones, roughly 82% of them present only once. Sequencing was done on a sample of PBMCs. The receptors derive from a man aged 40-49 years in good health and CMV-seropositive. The CDR3 runs from the conserved cysteine through the conserved F or W. The D gene is left open where the match is weak. The size entry is marked missing in some rows and otherwise reads once, few, many or a size class.

V gene,clone size,D gene,J gene,CDR3 DNA,CDR3 protein
TRBV9,few,TRBD1,TRBJ1-1,TGTGCCAGCAGCGTGACAGGGGATAACACTGAAGCTTTCTTT,CASSVTGDNTEAFF
TRBV7-3,NA,TRBD1,TRBJ2-2,TGTGCCAGCAGCTTAGGGGACAGAGTCACCGGGGAGCTGTTTTTT,CASSLGDRVTGELFF
TRBV29-1,NA,TRBD1,TRBJ2-6,TGCAGCGTTTCTCCGGGACAGGGGGCGGGAGGGGCCAACGTCCTGACTTTC,CSVSPGQGAGGANVLTF
TRBV6-5,NA,NA,TRBJ2-7,TGTGCCAGCAGTTATAAGGCGGGACTCTCCTACGAGCAGTACTTC,CASSYKAGLSYEQYF
TRBV5-1,NA,NA,TRBJ2-4,TGCGCCAGCAGCTTCGGGACTGGGAAAAACATTCAGTACTTC,CASSFGTGKNIQYF
TRBV7-3,NA,TRBD2,TRBJ2-7,TGTGCCAGCAGCTTACAGGGCCCTAGCGGGATGTACGAGCAGTACTTC,CASSLQGPSGMYEQYF
TRBV27,NA,NA,TRBJ1-1,TGTGCCAGCAGTTTCCGGACAGCCACTGAAGCTTTCTTT,CASSFRTATEAFF
TRBV5-1,NA,NA,TRBJ1-1,TGCGCCAGCAGCTTGGAAACGGACAGTGTCACTGAAGCTTTCTTT,CASSLETDSVTEAFF
TRBV7-2,NA,NA,TRBJ1-5,TGTGCCAGCAGCTTAGAGTCTCAGGGGCCCGCGCATTTT,CASSLESQGPAHF
TRBV19,once,NA,TRBJ1-2,TGTGCCAGTAGTCGCGTACCACCTAATGGCTACACCTTC,CASSRVPPNGYTF
TRBV10-3,NA,TRBD1,TRBJ1-1,TGTGCCATCAGTGAGCCGGACAGGACCCGGAACACTGAAGCTTTCTTT,CAISEPDRTRNTEAFF
TRBV27,NA,TRBD2,TRBJ2-7,TGTGCCAGCAGCTTACTAGCGGGAGGGCACTACGAGCAGTACTTC,CASSLLAGGHYEQYF
TRBV29-1,NA,NA,TRBJ1-2,TGCAGCGTTGAAACAGGGAGCTATGGCTACACCTTC,CSVETGSYGYTF
TRBV10-1,once,TRBD1,TRBJ2-1,TGCGCCAGCAGCCGGGACAGTACCTACAATGAGCAGTTCTTC,CASSRDSTYNEQFF
TRBV7-3,NA,TRBD1,TRBJ1-2,TGTGCCAGCAGCCGGGACAGCCTTAACTATGGCTACACCTTC,CASSRDSLNYGYTF
TRBV29-1,NA,NA,TRBJ2-1,TGCAGCGTTGATCGGGGTGCTGAGCAGTTCTTC,CSVDRGAEQFF
TRBV15,NA,NA,TRBJ1-2,TGTGCCACCAGCAGGAATCAGGGAGGCTACACCTTC,CATSRNQGGYTF
TRBV29-1,NA,TRBD2,TRBJ2-3,TGCAGCGTGGAGGGACTAGTCGACACAGATACGCAGTATTTT,CSVEGLVDTDTQYF
TRBV15,NA,TRBD2,TRBJ2-5,TGTGCCACCAGCAGCGGACTAGCGGGAGGGCTGATCGAGACCCAGTACTTC,CATSSGLAGGLIETQYF
TRBV4-2,NA,NA,TRBJ1-2,TGTGCCAGCAGCCAAGATTCCACAGGCGATGCCTATGGCTACACCTTC,CASSQDSTGDAYGYTF
TRBV18,few,NA,TRBJ1-1,TGTGCCAGCTCACGGGGGACAACCCTCCCTGAAGCTTTCTTT,CASSRGTTLPEAFF
TRBV19,few,TRBD1,TRBJ1-1,TGTGCCAGTAGTAGGGACAGGGGCATGAACACTGAAGCTTTCTTT,CASSRDRGMNTEAFF
TRBV2,NA,NA,TRBJ1-1,TGTGCCAGCAGGGGGCCACCGTACGGCACTGAAGCTTTCTTT,CASRGPPYGTEAFF
TRBV18,few,TRBD2,TRBJ2-6,TGTGCCAGCTCACTCGGGACTAGCCCTTCTGGGGCCAACGTCCTGACTTTC,CASSLGTSPSGANVLTF
TRBV9,NA,NA,TRBJ2-1,TGTGCCAGCAGCACTAGGCCCGTTACTAGCACGAATGAGCAGTTCTTC,CASSTRPVTSTNEQFF
TRBV9,NA,NA,TRBJ2-2,TGTGCCAGCAGCGTAGTCGGGGATCACACCGGGGAGCTGTTTTTT,CASSVVGDHTGELFF
TRBV5-3,NA,TRBD2,TRBJ2-2,TGTGCCAGAACCCTAGAGCGGGAGAAAAACACCGGGGAGCTGTTTTTT,CARTLEREKNTGELFF
TRBV7-9,NA,TRBD1,TRBJ2-7,TGTGCCAGCAGCCGGGACAGGGCCTACGAGCAGTACTTC,CASSRDRAYEQYF
TRBV10-2,few,NA,TRBJ1-1,TGCGCCAGCAGTGCGGCCGGGACACCTGAAGAGAGTGAAGCTTTCTTT,CASSAAGTPEESEAFF
TRBV10-3,once,TRBD1,TRBJ1-1,TGTGCCATTGGACAGGGTGGCACTGAAGCTTTCTTT,CAIGQGGTEAFF
TRBV29-1,NA,NA,TRBJ1-1,TGCAGCGTTGAAGTCGTAGCTACTGAAGCTTTCTTT,CSVEVVATEAFF
TRBV30,few,NA,TRBJ1-5,TGTGCCTGGAGTTGGGGGCAGGAGCCCCAGCATTTT,CAWSWGQEPQHF
TRBV5-6,NA,NA,TRBJ1-1,TGTGCCAGCAGCTTGGAGGGGATGAACACTGAAGCTTTCTTT,CASSLEGMNTEAFF
TRBV29-1,NA,NA,TRBJ2-1,TGCAGCGTCGATCAGTCCACCCCCCATGAGCAGTTCTTC,CSVDQSTPHEQFF
TRBV4-1,NA,NA,TRBJ2-1,TGCGCCAGCAGCCAAGAGTGGGGCAGGGTAGGTTACAATGAGCAGTTCTTC,CASSQEWGRVGYNEQFF
TRBV9,NA,NA,TRBJ2-5,TGTGCCAGCAGTAGCGGTTTCCAAGAGACCCAGTACTTC,CASSSGFQETQYF
TRBV6-1,few,NA,TRBJ1-1,TGTGCCAGCAGGCGGACTGAAGCTTTCTTT,CASRRTEAFF
TRBV5-1,NA,TRBD1,TRBJ2-5,TGCGCCAGCAGTTTTACAGGGGGCCAAGAAGAGACCCAGTACTTC,CASSFTGGQEETQYF
TRBV19,NA,NA,TRBJ1-2,TGTGCCAGTAGCCCGACAGTAACCGCCTATGGCTACACCTTC,CASSPTVTAYGYTF
TRBV7-9,NA,NA,TRBJ2-7,TGTGCCAGCAACCCCAGGGGTACCTACGAGCAGTACTTC,CASNPRGTYEQYF
TRBV30,NA,TRBD1,TRBJ1-4,TGTGCCTGGAGTTCTACGGCAGGGGGTGAAAAACTGTTTTTT,CAWSSTAGGEKLFF
TRBV6-6,few,TRBD1,TRBJ1-3,TGTGCCAGCAGCAACAGGGGAAATTCTGGAAACACCATATATTTT,CASSNRGNSGNTIYF
TRBV19,NA,NA,TRBJ1-4,TGTGCCAGTAGAGAGGTCAGAGGTGAAAAACTGTTTTTT,CASREVRGEKLFF
TRBV14,NA,TRBD1,TRBJ1-5,TGTGCCAGCAGCCACGCCTACAGGGGTTACGTTCCTTTAGGGCCCCAGCATTTT,CASSHAYRGYVPLGPQHF
TRBV5-5,NA,NA,TRBJ1-1,TGTGCCAGCACCAAAATCGTGACAGGGAACACTGAAGCTTTCTTT,CASTKIVTGNTEAFF
TRBV15,NA,TRBD2,TRBJ2-5,TGTGCCACCAGCAGCACCTTTACTAGCGAGCAAGAGACCCAGTACTTC,CATSSTFTSEQETQYF
TRBV14,NA,TRBD1,TRBJ1-2,TGTGCCAGCAGCCAGACAGGGGGCGATTCCACTATTAGCTACACCTTC,CASSQTGGDSTISYTF
TRBV5-1,NA,TRBD1,TRBJ1-5,TGCGCCAGCAGCTCAACAGGGGATAGCAATCAGCCCCAGCATTTT,CASSSTGDSNQPQHF
TRBV5-1,NA,TRBD1,TRBJ2-1,TGCGCCAGCAGCATTACAGGGGGCCGTCTTTACAATGAGCAGTTCTTC,CASSITGGRLYNEQFF
TRBV2,NA,NA,TRBJ1-1,TGTGCCACCCCGGGTGACACTGAAGCTTTCTTT,CATPGDTEAFF
TRBV27,NA,TRBD1,TRBJ1-5,TGTGCCAGCAGTTTAAGGGGACAGGTCAATCAGCCCCAGCATTTT,CASSLRGQVNQPQHF
TRBV5-1,NA,TRBD1,TRBJ2-3,TGCGCCAGCAGCCAAGGGGACAGTTCTAGCACAGATACGCAGTATTTT,CASSQGDSSSTDTQYF
TRBV9,NA,TRBD1,TRBJ1-2,TGTGCCAGCACCACAGGGGGCAATAACTATGGCTACACCTTC,CASTTGGNNYGYTF
TRBV6-5,NA,NA,TRBJ1-3,TGTGCCAGCAGATCATTCAGCTCTGGAAACACCATATATTTT,CASRSFSSGNTIYF
TRBV14,few,NA,TRBJ1-2,TGTGCCAGCAGCCCTTCCACATTCGGCTACACCTTC,CASSPSTFGYTF
TRBV5-1,NA,TRBD1,TRBJ2-6,TGCGCCAGCAGCTTTGGACAGGCCCTCTCTGGGGCCAACGTCCTGACTTTC,CASSFGQALSGANVLTF
TRBV7-9,NA,TRBD1,TRBJ1-2,TGTGCCAGCAGCCCTCGAAGGGGGCTAGGATTAGAAGACTATGGCTACACCTTC,CASSPRRGLGLEDYGYTF
TRBV18,NA,TRBD1,TRBJ1-5,TGTGCCAGCTCACCGAGGGGACAGGATAGCAATCAGCCCCAGCATTTT,CASSPRGQDSNQPQHF